A single sample gave rise to the 4 T cell receptor beta chains below, sequenced in a study of cytomegalovirus exposure and HLA in healthy donors. Primers included in the PCR were 60 Vbeta and 13 Jbeta primers. Assay: immunoSEQ multiplex PCR; the TCRdb copy retains only in-frame clones and omits some. The data show about 77,000 clones, nearly 80% seen once. The sample was PBMCs. All receptors derive from a man aged 35 to 55 in good health and CMV-seronegative.

The genes are TRBV5-6 and TRBJ2-5, with a tentative D call TRBD1 (6 bases). CDR3 size: 15 residues. V was pared by 4 bases and J by 6 bases, with 19 bases between. Germline CDR1 SGHDT, CDR2 YYEEEE. Here the CDR3 reads CASSDISSRGKTQYF. For the CDR3, the DNA is TGTGCCAGCAGCGATATCTCCTCGAGGGGGAAGACCCAGTACTTC.

This chain links TRBV7-2 with TRBJ2-5; TRBD2 aligns across 9 bases. The DNA end is more similar to TRBJ2-7, so the J call may be wrong. Looked up from germline, CDR1 is SGHTA and CDR2 is FQGNSA. CDR3 length: 16 amino acids. The CDR3 spells CASSLLLAGGAYEQYF. As DNA, the CDR3 is TGTGCCAGCAGCTTGCTACTAGCGGGTGGGGCCTACGAGCAGTACTTC.

The chain uses TRBV19 and TRBJ2-1, with D possibly TRBD1 on 5 matching bases. Trimming left V 9 bases short and J 8 bases short, with 23 bases between. The CDR3 covers 15 residues. The germline V gene has CDR1 LNHDA and CDR2 SQIVND (reference sequence). CDR3 in amino acids: CASRPRTTIRDEQFF. Here the CDR3 DNA reads TGTGCCAGCAGGCCGCGGACAACCATTCGCGATGAGCAGTTCTTC.

In DNA form, the CDR3 reads TGTGCCAGCAGTCCCCCTGGGACAGGGTTAGCAGATACGCAGTATTTT. Residues: CASSPPGTGLADTQYF. The chain links TRBV28 to TRBJ2-3, with 9 bases matching TRBD1. V lost 5 bases, J lost 4 bases, and 10 bases stayed unmatched. There are 16 residues in the CDR3. Germline assignment: CDR1 MDHEN and CDR2 SYDVKM.